Below, 10 T cell receptor beta chains from the same sample are listed, as sequenced in a study of blood T cells in healthy people across ages. The authors ran a second PCR of roughly 7 to 11 cycles using a sample-barcoded 5' primer and a J-beta primer mix. TCRdb fed the 5' RACE reads into MiXCR, producing one record per CDR3 protein. The sample has 600,000 or so distinct CDR3 sequences, around 48% seen once. Sequencing was performed on blood. Receptors were obtained from a man older than 75 in good health.

J is TRBJ1-2 and V is TRBV27; perhaps TRBD1 as D (6 bases). V dropped 7 bases and J dropped 5 bases, with 20 bases sitting between them. The CDR3 runs to 15 residues. Germline V gene lookup returns CDR1 MNHEY and CDR2 SMNVEV (reference sequence). The CDR3 sequence: CASKGDARGIYGYTF. The CDR3 nucleotides read TGTGCCAGCAAAGGAGACGCCAGGGGTATTTATGGCTACACCTTC.

This clonotype was counted many times. J is TRBJ2-1 and V is TRBV6-6, with 10 bases matching TRBD2. The CDR3 is made up of 16 amino acids. Per germline, CDR1 MNHNY and CDR2 SVGAGI (reference sequence). V was clipped by 2 bases and J by 7 bases; unmatched bases: 8. The CDR3 reads CASSYARAGGENEQFF. In DNA, the CDR3 is TGTGCCAGCAGTTACGCTAGAGCGGGAGGGGAGAATGAGCAGTTCTTC.

The chain recombines TRBV24-1 with TRBJ2-1; 9 nucleotides agree with TRBD2. The CDR3 totals 16 residues. In germline, CDR1 is KGHDR, CDR2 SFDVKD. With 2 bases clipped from V and 4 bases from J, the junction kept 5 bases outside the gene matches. The CDR3 DNA follows: TGTGCCACCAGTGATTGGGGAGCGGGAGGATACAATGAGCAGTTCTTC. This encodes CATSDWGAGGYNEQFF.

The gene calls are TRBV3-1 and TRBJ2-2; tentatively, D is TRBD2 (6 bases). This CDR3 has 16 amino acids. With 3 bases removed from V and 0 bases from J, the gap between germline ends came to 11 bases. Germline assignment: CDR1 LGHDT and CDR2 YNNKEL (reference sequence). CDR3 bases: TGTGCCAGCAGCCATGTGGAGGGGACGAACACCGGGGAGCTGTTTTTT. It encodes CASSHVEGTNTGELFF.

The count of this clonotype is one. This chain uses TRBV20-1 with TRBJ2-3, with TRBD2 matching over 15 bases. This CDR3 contains 16 residues. The ends lost 4 bases at V and 6 bases at J; junction bases unmatched: 8. Germline V gives CDR1 DFQATT, CDR2 SNEGSKA (reference sequence). CDR3 sequence (DNA): TGCAGTGCTACCACGGGACTAGCGGGAGGCTCGGATACGCAGTATTTT. Amino acids: CSATTGLAGGSDTQYF.

This clonotype has only a few counts. The V call is TRBV7-2, the J call TRBJ2-3, with 7 positions matching TRBD2. Germline CDR1 and CDR2: SGHTA and FQGNSA. This CDR3 is 15 amino acids long. V gave up 2 bases and J gave up 1 base; unmatched junction bases: 3. For the CDR3, the DNA is TGTGCCAGCAGCTTAAATGGACTAGGCACAGATACGCAGTATTTT. It specifies CASSLNGLGTDTQYF.

This chain connects TRBV20-1 to TRBJ2-7, with TRBD1 as a possible D gene (6 bases). Germline V gives CDR1 DFQATT, CDR2 SNEGSKA (reference sequence). The CDR3 loop spans 13 amino acids. The V end lost 7 bases, the J end lost 2 bases, and 15 bases lay between the germline ends. As DNA, the CDR3 is TGCAGTGTTTCGCTGGACAGTCCCTACGAGCAGTACTTC. It yields the protein CSVSLDSPYEQYF.

V gene TRBV25-1 combines with J gene TRBJ1-1, with D possibly being TRBD1 (5 bases). The germline V gene encodes CDR1 MGHDK and CDR2 SYGVNS. The CDR3 spans 14 residues. V was shortened by 2 bases and J by 5 bases, with 12 bases between the two germline ends. This CDR3 is CASSEAQGVTEAFF. The CDR3, as DNA: TGTGCCAGCAGTGAAGCCCAGGGTGTTACTGAAGCTTTCTTT.

This clonotype occurred many times. V usage is TRBV7-2 and J usage is TRBJ2-5; 7 bases agree with TRBD2. With 1 base clipped from V and 4 bases from J, the junction kept 6 bases outside the gene matches. This CDR3 has 15 residues. Germline V CDR1 and CDR2: SGHTA, FQGNSA. CDR3 sequence: CASSLDTSDIETQYF. As DNA, the CDR3 is TGTGCCAGCAGCTTAGACACTAGCGACATAGAGACCCAGTACTTC.

This clonotype occurred a few times. The chain carries TRBV3-1 and TRBJ2-7, with D hard to call. CDR3 length equals 11 residues. Germline V gene sequence: CDR1 LGHDT, CDR2 YNNKEL (reference sequence). The germline V and J ends were trimmed by 3 bases and 12 bases, with 12 bases remaining between them. The CDR3 DNA reads as TGTGCCAGCAGCCATGCCCGAATGCTGTACTTC. This encodes CASSHARMLYF.